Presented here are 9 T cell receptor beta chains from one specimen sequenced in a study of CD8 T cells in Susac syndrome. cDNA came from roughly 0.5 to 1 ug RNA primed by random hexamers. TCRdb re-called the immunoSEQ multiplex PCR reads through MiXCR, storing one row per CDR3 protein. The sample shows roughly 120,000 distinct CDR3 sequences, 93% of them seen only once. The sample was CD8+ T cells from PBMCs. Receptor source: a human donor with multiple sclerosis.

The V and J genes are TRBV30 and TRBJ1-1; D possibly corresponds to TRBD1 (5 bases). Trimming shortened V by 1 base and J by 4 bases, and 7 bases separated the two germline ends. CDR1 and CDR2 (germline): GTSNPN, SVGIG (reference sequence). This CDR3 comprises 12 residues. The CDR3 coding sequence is TGTGCCTGGAGTGAAGGGACCACTGAAGCTTTCTTT. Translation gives CAWSEGTTEAFF.

The CDR3 reads CASSPSLGELFF. In nucleotides, the CDR3 is TGTGCCAGCAGTCCTTCGTTGGGGGAGCTGTTTTTT. V and J are TRBV5-6 and TRBJ2-2; D unresolved. V lost 5 bases, J lost 8 bases, and 10 bases lay in between. The CDR3 length is 12 residues. CDR1 is SGHDT and CDR2 is YYEEEE in the germline V gene.

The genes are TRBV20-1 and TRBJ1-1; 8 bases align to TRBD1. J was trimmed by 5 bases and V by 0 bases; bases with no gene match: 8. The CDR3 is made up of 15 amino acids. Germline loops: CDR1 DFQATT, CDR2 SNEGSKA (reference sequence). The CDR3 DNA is TGCAGTGCTAGAGATATGGACAGGGTTTTAACTGAAGCTTTCTTT. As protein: CSARDMDRVLTEAFF.

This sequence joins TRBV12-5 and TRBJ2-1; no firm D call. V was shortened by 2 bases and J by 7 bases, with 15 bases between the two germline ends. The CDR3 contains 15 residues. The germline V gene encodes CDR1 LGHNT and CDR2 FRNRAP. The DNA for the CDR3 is TGTGCTAGTGGTTTGCCCCCGGACGGAAAAAATGAGCAGTTCTTC. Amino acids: CASGLPPDGKNEQFF.

The CDR3 region is CAWSAGGIYEQYF. In DNA, the CDR3 is TGTGCCTGGAGTGCGGGGGGTATCTACGAGCAGTACTTC. The chain recombines TRBV30 with TRBJ2-7; 7 nucleotides align to TRBD2. The CDR3 spans 13 residues. Germline V gene data show CDR1 as GTSNPN and CDR2 as SVGIG (reference sequence). V lost 1 base to trimming and J lost 3 bases; unmatched junction nucleotides: 3.

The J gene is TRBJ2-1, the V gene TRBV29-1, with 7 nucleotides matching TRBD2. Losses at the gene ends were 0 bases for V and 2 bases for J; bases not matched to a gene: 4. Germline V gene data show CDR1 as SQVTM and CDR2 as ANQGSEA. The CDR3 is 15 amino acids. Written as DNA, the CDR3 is TGCAGCGTTGAAGATAATGGGGGGGCCTACAATGAGCAGTTCTTC. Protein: CSVEDNGGAYNEQFF.

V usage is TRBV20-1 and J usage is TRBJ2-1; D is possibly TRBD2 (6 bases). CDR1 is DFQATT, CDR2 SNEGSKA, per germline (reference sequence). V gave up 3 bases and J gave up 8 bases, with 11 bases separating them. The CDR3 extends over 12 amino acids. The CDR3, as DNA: TGCAGTGCTAGGGGCGGGACCTATGAGCAGTTCTTC. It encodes CSARGGTYEQFF.

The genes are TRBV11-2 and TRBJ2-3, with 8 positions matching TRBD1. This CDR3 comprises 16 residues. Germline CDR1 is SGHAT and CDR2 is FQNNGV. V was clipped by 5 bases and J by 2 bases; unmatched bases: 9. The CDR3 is CASSLLTGAYTDTQYF. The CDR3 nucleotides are TGTGCCAGCAGCCTATTGACAGGGGCATACACAGATACGCAGTATTTT.

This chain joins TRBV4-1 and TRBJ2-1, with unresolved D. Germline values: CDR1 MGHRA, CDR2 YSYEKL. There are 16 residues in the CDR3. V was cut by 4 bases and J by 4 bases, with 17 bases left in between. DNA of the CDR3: TGCGCCAGCAGCCGCCCTGTGGGCCAGAATTACAATGAGCAGTTCTTC. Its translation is CASSRPVGQNYNEQFF.